Presented here are 16 T cell receptor beta chains from one specimen sequenced in a study of cytomegalovirus exposure and HLA in healthy donors. In the PCR, 60 Vbeta and 13 Jbeta primers were used. Only in-frame clones appear in the TCRdb table, and some are missing; sequencing was by immunoSEQ multiplex PCR. The table lists fewer than 150,000 clones, 60% to 80% of them singletons, with 4% to 5% in the top ten. Material: PBMCs. The receptor set was obtained from a man aged 45-65 years in good health and CMV-seropositive.

The chain has TRBV2 and TRBJ1-4, with 9 bases that match TRBD1. Germline CDR1 and CDR2: SNHLY and FYNNEI. V shed 5 bases and J 0 bases; nucleotides not matched to a gene: 10. CDR3 length: 18 amino acids. The CDR3 DNA is TGTGCCAGCAGTCAACAGGGGGCGAGTGGTGCAACTAATGAAAAACTGTTTTTT. Encoded protein: CASSQQGASGATNEKLFF.

This clone showed up just a few times. The chain has TRBV28 and TRBJ1-2; D uncertain. The CDR3 runs 12 residues. Germline V CDR1 and CDR2: MDHEN, SYDVKM. The germline V and J ends were trimmed by 2 bases and 3 bases, with 4 bases remaining between them. The CDR3 loop is CASSLTHYGYTF. In DNA form, the CDR3 reads TGTGCCAGCAGTTTAACACACTATGGCTACACCTTC.

In this sample, this clone turned up a few times. V gene TRBV6-4 combines with J gene TRBJ2-3, with 11 bases matching TRBD2. Germline assignment: CDR1 MRHNA and CDR2 SNTAGT. The V gene end was trimmed by 5 bases and the J gene end by 4 bases; junction bases not matched to a gene: 5. The CDR3 sequence is 15 residues long. CDR3: CASSPSGGSADTQYF. The CDR3 region has the DNA TGTGCCAGCAGTCCTAGCGGGGGGTCAGCAGATACGCAGTATTTT.

The genes are TRBV9 and TRBJ1-6, with D unclear. Trimming left V 4 bases short and J 8 bases short, with 13 bases between. Per the germline V gene, CDR1 is SGDLS and CDR2 is YYNGEE. The CDR3 extends over 14 amino acids. CDR3 nucleotides: TGTGCCAGCAGCCCACCGGGTGGATATTCACCCCTCCACTTT. Residues: CASSPPGGYSPLHF.

J is TRBJ1-6 and V is TRBV11-2; TRBD1 aligns across 10 bases. CDR1 and CDR2 from the germline V gene are SGHAT and FQNNGV. CDR3 size: 17 residues. V shed 4 bases and J 8 bases; nucleotides not matched to a gene: 11. CDR3 sequence (DNA): TGTGCCAGCAGCTCATATAAAAGCGGACAGGGGGATTCACCCCTCCACTTT. Protein product: CASSSYKSGQGDSPLHF.

This clone was seen more than once but under ten times. V is TRBV5-4 and J is TRBJ1-1; 10 bases map to TRBD1. The V segment lost 3 bases and the J segment 2 bases; nucleotides outside the gene matches: 7. Germline V CDR1 and CDR2: SGHNT, YYREEE (reference sequence). There are 16 residues in the CDR3. The CDR3 sequence: CASSSLDRGSNTEAFF. CDR3 in DNA: TGTGCCAGCAGCTCCCTGGACAGGGGGAGTAACACTGAAGCTTTCTTT.

The chain carries TRBV5-1 and TRBJ2-5; D is uncertain. Germline CDR1 and CDR2: SGHRS and YFSETQ. With 8 bases removed from V and 5 bases from J, the gap between germline ends came to 16 bases. The CDR3 runs 13 residues. CDR3 sequence (DNA): TGCGCCAGTTCGGCGACTCCGCGGGAGACCCAGTACTTC. It encodes CASSATPRETQYF.

CDR3: CASSTHLYQETQYF. In nucleotides, the CDR3 is TGTGCCAGCAGTACCCACTTGTACCAAGAGACCCAGTACTTC. This chain links TRBV25-1 with TRBJ2-5; no clear D. Germline CDR1 reads MGHDK; CDR2 reads SYGVNS. This CDR3 is 14 amino acids long. Trimming pared 5 bases from V and 0 bases from J, leaving 10 bases between.

The chain combines TRBV7-6 with TRBJ1-2, with D maybe TRBD1 (5 bases). CDR3 length equals 14 residues. V was clipped by 1 base and J by 3 bases, with 9 bases between them. In germline, CDR1 is SGHVS, CDR2 FNYEAQ. In DNA form, the CDR3 reads TGTGCCAGCAGCTTAGTTTCGGGGGACTATGGCTACACCTTC. Protein: CASSLVSGDYGYTF.

The genes are TRBV30 and TRBJ2-1, with D perhaps matching TRBD1 (6 bases). Germline V gene data show CDR1 as GTSNPN and CDR2 as SVGIG (reference sequence). Trimming removed 6 bases from V and 0 bases from J, with 12 bases in between. This CDR3 is 14 amino acids long. The CDR3 protein is CACWTANSYNEQFF. DNA of the CDR3: TGTGCCTGTTGGACAGCGAACTCCTACAATGAGCAGTTCTTC.

The chain uses TRBV6-5 and TRBJ2-3; 10 nucleotides match TRBD1. The V segment lost 6 bases and the J segment 3 bases; nucleotides outside the gene matches: 3. The length of the CDR3 is 14 residues. The germline gives CDR1 MNHEY, CDR2 SVGAGI. DNA for the CDR3: TGTGCCAGCAGCTCGGGACAGGGGACAGATACGCAGTATTTT. This translates into CASSSGQGTDTQYF.

The rearrangement joins TRBV6-1 to TRBJ1-1, with TRBD1 matching 9 bases. V lost 7 bases, J lost 8 bases, and 14 bases stayed unmatched. CDR3 length equals 15 residues. Germline lookup yields CDR1 MNHNS and CDR2 SASEGT. The chain's CDR3 is CASNQGGTGNREAFF. CDR3 sequence (DNA): TGTGCCAGCAACCAAGGCGGGACAGGGAATAGAGAAGCTTTCTTT.

In this sample, this clone turned up once. This chain uses TRBV29-1 with TRBJ2-1; 10 nucleotides match TRBD2. CDR3 length: 15 amino acids. V gave up 3 bases and J gave up 5 bases; unmatched junction bases: 7. Per the germline V gene, CDR1 is SQVTM and CDR2 is ANQGSEA. The CDR3 region has the DNA TGCAGCGTTGAGCTAGCGGGGGTGATGAACAATGAGCAGTTCTTC. As protein: CSVELAGVMNNEQFF.

The chain couples TRBV13 to TRBJ1-3; D unresolved. The V gene's germline CDR1 is PRHDT and CDR2 FYEKMQ (reference sequence). This CDR3 has 17 residues. V lost 4 bases and J lost 1, with 17 bases in between. CDR3 nucleotides: TGTGCCAGCAGCTCCCGGCGCGAGGTATTTTCTGGAAACACCATATATTTT. The encoded protein is CASSSRREVFSGNTIYF.

The CDR3 DNA follows: TGTGCCAGCAGTGCCCAGAGGGAGACCCAGTACTTC. Protein product: CASSAQRETQYF. The genes are TRBV2 and TRBJ2-5; D not resolved. Trimming pared 4 bases from V and 5 bases from J, leaving 8 bases between. Germline-derived CDR1 and CDR2 are SNHLY and FYNNEI. This CDR3 is 12 amino acids long.

In DNA, the CDR3 is TGTGCCTGGAGTGTTCAGTTTTCTGAAGCTTTCTTT. This translates into CAWSVQFSEAFF. The V call is TRBV30, the J call TRBJ1-1; D is unclear. Germline CDR1 is GTSNPN and CDR2 is SVGIG (reference sequence). V was trimmed by 0 bases and J by 6 bases, leaving 8 bases between them. The CDR3 contains 12 residues.